This T cell receptor beta chain comes out of a study of cytomegalovirus exposure and HLA in healthy donors. Comment on this clone: What it recognizes is unknown.

Germline-derived CDR1 and CDR2 are MDHEN and SYDVKM. The CDR3 is 16 amino acids. The ends lost 5 bases at V and 2 bases at J; junction bases unmatched: 11. Study conclusions and caveats: A later analysis reportedly found fewer N-insertions in an Asian-associated ancestry cluster than the roughly 670-donor mean.

The PCR ran on 60 Vbeta and 13 Jbeta primers. Sequencing used immunoSEQ multiplex PCR; TCRdb keeps in-frame clones, though not all of them. Counted here are approximately 160,000 clones, about three quarters occurring once; the ten biggest clones make up around 3%. The material sequenced was PBMCs. This TCR derives from a woman between 40 and 50 years old in good health and CMV-seropositive. The chain has TRBV28 and TRBJ2-7; 8 bases match TRBD2. CDR3 sequence reads: CASSPREGLITYEQYF. The CDR3 nucleotides are TGTGCCAGCAGTCCCCGGGAGGGACTAATCACCTACGAGCAGTACTTC.